One sample yielded the 5 T cell receptor beta chains listed below, sequenced in a study of monozygotic twins with inflammatory bowel disease. TCRdb reprocessed the 5' RACE reads and reports one entry per CDR3 protein, with no DNA. The repertoire table contains around 400,000 distinct CDR3 sequences. The material sequenced was blood. The receptors were sampled from a human donor with ulcerative colitis or Crohn's disease, or a healthy co-twin of an affected twin (not recorded which).

The chain uses TRBV29-1 and TRBJ2-7; the D call of TRBD1 rests on TCRdb alone, since no DNA is present to check it. From germline, CDR1 is SQVTM and CDR2 ANQGSEA. The CDR3 covers 14 residues. This CDR3 reads CSVVGQGLIYEQYF.

This chain connects TRBV29-1 to TRBJ2-3. Germline V CDR1 and CDR2: SQVTM, ANQGSEA. The CDR3 extends over 11 amino acids. CDR3 sequence: CSAGKTDTQYF.

This rearrangement joins TRBV3-1 to TRBJ1-2. This CDR3 comprises 12 residues. The V gene's germline CDR1 is LGHDT and CDR2 YNNKEL (reference sequence). The CDR3 loop is CASSQGLVGYTF.

The chain joins TRBV5-4 to TRBJ2-7; TCRdb gives TRBD1 as the D gene, but with no DNA this cannot be confirmed. Per the germline V gene, CDR1 is SGHNT and CDR2 is YYREEE (reference sequence). The CDR3 consists of 13 residues. CDR3 sequence: CASSLAGGDEQYF.

The chain has TRBV7-9 and TRBJ2-3; the TRBD1 assignment by TCRdb is unverifiable without DNA. The germline V gene has CDR1 SEHNR and CDR2 FQNEAQ (reference sequence). This CDR3 has 15 residues. CDR3 sequence: CASSSQGLSTDTQYF.